The entry that follows covers one T cell receptor (beta chain) sequence. No antigen is known for it. Method: immunoSEQ multiplex PCR; TCRdb's copy keeps in-frame clones and lacks some. The data show around 350,000 clones, around 86% seen once. This sample stems from a study of cytomegalovirus exposure and HLA in healthy donors. V lost 2 bases to trimming and J lost 7 bases, with 11 bases between them. Per the germline V gene, CDR1 is KGHSH and CDR2 is LQKENI. The CDR3 loop spans 13 amino acids. Regarding the study as a whole: Cytomegalovirus status was reportedly diagnosed by the classifier with high specificity and sensitivity. Cytomegalovirus-associated TCR beta chains were listed, numbering under 200.

The source of this sequence is a woman younger than 35 in good health and CMV-seronegative. V usage is TRBV18 and J usage is TRBJ1-2; D remains unclear. Sequenced material: PBMCs. The DNA of the CDR3 is TGTGCCAGCTCACCAGGGAGAGATCGTGGCTACACCTTC. Protein sequence: CASSPGRDRGYTF.